The clone carrying this TCR beta chain has a handful of counts. The antigen is unknown. Both 60 Vbeta primers and 13 Jbeta primers went into the PCR. The data were produced by immunoSEQ multiplex PCR, yet TCRdb's version contains in-frame clones alone and is incomplete. The top ten hold about 2.5% of the sample, which has around 110,000 clones, over 55% seen once. The data derive from a study of cytomegalovirus exposure and HLA in healthy donors. Whole-study context: Earlier work reported approximately 110 million unique TCR beta sequences from approximately 180 million T cells.

Study outcomes and limitations: High sensitivity and specificity were reportedly achieved when the classifier diagnosed cytomegalovirus status. An analysis that came later showed most CMV-associated TCR beta chains appearing HLA-restricted. TCR beta V- and J-gene trimming was later associated with a missense DCLRE1C variant.

The sample comprised PBMCs. This TCR was recovered from a female donor in good health and CMV-seronegative.

The CDR3 loop is CASSEKSGLAGDEQYF. The CDR3 DNA sequence: TGTGCCAGCAGCGAGAAATCGGGACTAGCGGGAGACGAGCAGTACTTC. The chain links TRBV7-2 to TRBJ2-7, with 14 bases fitting TRBD2. This CDR3 is 16 amino acids long. CDR1 is SGHTA, CDR2 FQGNSA, per germline. Losses at the gene ends were 5 bases for V and 5 bases for J; bases not matched to a gene: 8.